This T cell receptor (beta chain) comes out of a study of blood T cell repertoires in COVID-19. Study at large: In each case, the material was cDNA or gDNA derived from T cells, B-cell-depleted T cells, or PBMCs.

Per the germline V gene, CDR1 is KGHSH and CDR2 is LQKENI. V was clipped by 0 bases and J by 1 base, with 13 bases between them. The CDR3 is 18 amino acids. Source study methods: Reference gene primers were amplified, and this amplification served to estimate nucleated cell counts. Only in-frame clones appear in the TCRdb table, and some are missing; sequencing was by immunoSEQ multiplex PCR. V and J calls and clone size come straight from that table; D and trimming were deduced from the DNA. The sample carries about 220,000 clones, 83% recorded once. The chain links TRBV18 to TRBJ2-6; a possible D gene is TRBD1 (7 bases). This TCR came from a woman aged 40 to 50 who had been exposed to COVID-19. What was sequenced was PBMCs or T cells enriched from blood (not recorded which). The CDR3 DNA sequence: TGTGCCAGCTCACCACCCCGGGCAGGGGGGTCTGGGGCCAACGTCCTGACTTTC. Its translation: CASSPPRAGGSGANVLTF.